Listed here are 21 T cell receptor beta chains from one sample, sequenced in a study of response to subunit inactivated influenza vaccine. TCRdb reprocessed the RT-PCR reads via MiXCR and lists one record per CDR3 protein. The data show about 190,000 distinct CDR3 sequences, over 13% seen once. This specimen was CD8+ T cells sorted from PBMCs, taken roughly 5 days after vaccination. The receptors here all came from a man over 45 who received an inactivated influenza vaccine.

This clonotype was picked up a small number of times. The chain recombines TRBV29-1 with TRBJ2-7; a possible D gene is TRBD1 (6 bases). There are 12 residues in the CDR3. V was clipped by 6 bases and J by 6 bases, with 15 bases between them. Per germline, CDR1 SQVTM and CDR2 ANQGSEA. CDR3 amino acids: CSVTGTSIEQYF. For the CDR3, the DNA is TGCAGCGTAACAGGGACATCCATCGAGCAGTACTTC.

A few counts support this clonotype. The V gene is TRBV6-2 or TRBV6-3, the J gene TRBJ2-7; 9 nucleotides agree with TRBD2. V shed 6 bases, J shed 5 bases, and the junction held 11 bases outside the gene matches. Germline V gene lookup returns CDR1 MNHEY and CDR2 SVGEGT. The CDR3 length is 15 residues. The CDR3: CASSPAGGTTDEQYF. The CDR3 DNA follows: TGTGCCAGCAGCCCGGCGGGAGGGACTACGGACGAGCAGTACTTC.

CDR3 protein: CASNHPGRSNNEQFF. CDR3 sequence (DNA): TGTGCCAGCAATCATCCGGGACGGTCGAACAATGAGCAGTTCTTC. This chain connects TRBV27 to TRBJ2-1; the D call may be TRBD1 or TRBD2 (5 bases each). V was shortened by 7 bases and J by 5 bases, with 18 bases between the two germline ends. The CDR3 contains 15 residues. CDR1 and CDR2 from the germline V gene are MNHEY and SMNVEV (reference sequence).

This clonotype was observed a handful of times. V and J are TRBV15 and TRBJ1-1, with D hard to call. There are 14 residues in the CDR3. The V and J ends lost 0 bases and 2 bases respectively, with 7 bases between them. Germline CDR1 is LNHNV and CDR2 is YYDKDF (reference sequence). The chain's CDR3 is CATSREGPNTEAFF. The CDR3 DNA sequence: TGTGCCACCAGCAGAGAGGGCCCCAACACTGAAGCTTTCTTT. Filled out from reference TRBV15 and TRBJ1-1, the complete variable domain reads DAMVIQNPRYQVTQFGKPVTLSCSQTLNHNVMYWYQQKSSQAPKLLFHYYDKDFNNEADTPDNFQSRRPNTSFCFLDIRSPGLGDTAMYLCATSREGPNTEAFFGQGTRLTVV.

V usage is TRBV18 and J usage is TRBJ2-3; D perhaps matches TRBD2 (6 bases). Trimming shortened V by 3 bases and J by 5 bases, and 15 bases separated the two germline ends. CDR1 KGHSH and CDR2 LQKENI come from the germline V gene. This CDR3 region has 15 residues. Here the CDR3 reads CASSPRRDPVDTQYF. DNA of the CDR3: TGTGCCAGCTCACCTAGGAGGGACCCTGTAGATACGCAGTATTTT.

The chain couples TRBV2 to TRBJ2-1, with TRBD1 identical over 9 bases. V lost 6 bases and J lost 2; bases outside the gene matches: 8. This CDR3 spans 16 amino acids. Germline V gene data show CDR1 as SNHLY and CDR2 as FYNNEI. The CDR3 sequence is CASSGDRARAYNEQFF. The CDR3 nucleotides read TGTGCCAGCAGCGGGGACAGGGCGAGGGCCTACAATGAGCAGTTCTTC. Filled out from reference TRBV2 and TRBJ2-1, the complete variable domain reads EPEVTQTPSHQVTQMGQEVILRCVPISNHLYFYWYRQILGQKVEFLVSFYNNEISEKSEIFDDQFSVERPDGSNFTLKIRSTKLEDSAMYFCASSGDRARAYNEQFFGPGTRLTVL.

This clonotype was seen at least ten times. The chain joins TRBV29-1 to TRBJ2-1; D is tentatively TRBD1 or TRBD2 (5 bases each). Per the germline V gene, CDR1 is SQVTM and CDR2 is ANQGSEA. This CDR3 has 13 residues. Trimming pared 0 bases from V and 5 bases from J, leaving 8 bases between. CDR3: CSVEDGTHNEQFF. The CDR3 bases are TGCAGCGTTGAAGACGGGACCCACAATGAGCAGTTCTTC.

This clonotype was found a few times. The V call is TRBV12-3 or TRBV12-4, the J call TRBJ2-5, with 10 bases fitting TRBD2. V dropped 5 bases and J dropped 5; count of bases not matched to a gene: 8. The CDR3 spans 15 residues. The chain's CDR3 is CASSTSSGSWETQYF. The CDR3 coding sequence is TGTGCCAGCAGTACCTCTAGCGGGAGCTGGGAGACCCAGTACTTC.

There are a few counts of this clonotype. V is TRBV27 and J is TRBJ2-5; D gene uncertain. Germline V gene lookup returns CDR1 MNHEY and CDR2 SMNVEV (reference sequence). The length of the CDR3 is 13 residues. The ends were cut back, 8 bases at V and 5 bases at J, with 15 bases in the middle. The CDR3 here is CASAKSEWETQYF. The CDR3 region has the DNA TGTGCCAGCGCAAAATCCGAGTGGGAGACCCAGTACTTC.

This clonotype has a handful of counts. The V gene is TRBV6-1, the J gene TRBJ2-7; a weak D match, TRBD1 (6 bases). There are 15 residues in the CDR3. Germline loops: CDR1 MNHNS, CDR2 SASEGT. The V and J ends lost 4 bases and 2 bases respectively, with 15 bases between them. The CDR3 DNA sequence: TGTGCCAGCAGTGTAGACAGGTATCTCACCTACGAGCAGTACTTC. This translates into CASSVDRYLTYEQYF.

About this clonotype: Given a much more abundant clone one base away, this may be a read error. The chain carries TRBV28 and TRBJ2-1, with 7 bases fitting TRBD1. The CDR3 runs 14 residues. Germline assignment: CDR1 MDHEN and CDR2 SYDVKM. CDR3 DNA sequence: TGTGCCAGCAGTTTAGGGACAGTTTTAAATGAGCAGCTCTTC. Encoded protein: CASSLGTVLNEQLF.

This clonotype occurred a few times. This sequence joins TRBV10-3 and TRBJ2-1; 8 positions match TRBD2. Germline assignment: CDR1 ENHRY and CDR2 SYGVKD. The trim removed 10 bases at V and 7 bases at J, leaving 9 bases unmatched. The CDR3 spans 13 residues. The CDR3 loop reads CATDSGMGNEQFF. The CDR3, as DNA: TGTGCCACCGATAGCGGGATGGGTAATGAGCAGTTCTTC.

The sample holds a few counts of this clonotype. The rearrangement joins TRBV20-1 to TRBJ1-1, with D possibly TRBD1 on 6 matching bases. Germline V gene lookup returns CDR1 DFQATT and CDR2 SNEGSKA (reference sequence). Trimming left V 5 bases short and J 5 bases short, with 12 bases between. The CDR3 contains 12 residues. The CDR3 sequence is CSARLQGTEAFF. CDR3 DNA sequence: TGCAGTGCTCGACTACAGGGTACTGAAGCTTTCTTT.

For this clonotype: The limits of the CDR3 on the DNA are not certain, so only TCRdb's listed CDR3 is given. V is TRBV6-1 and J is TRBJ2-7; the DNA was not used to check the table's D call, TRBD1. With termini counted, the CDR3 has 15 amino acids. Germline lookup yields CDR1 MNHNS and CDR2 SASEGT. The CDR3 spells CASSTVGTGIYELYF.

This clonotype has just a few counts. A junction boundary mismatches the germline segment, possibly from a read error. The chain couples TRBV11-1 to TRBJ2-2; TRBD2 agrees at 10 bases. The CDR3 covers 15 residues. CDR1 is SGHAT, CDR2 FQDESV, per germline (reference sequence). The CDR3, as DNA: TGTGCCAGCAGCCTAGCGGGAGTGAGGACCGGGGAGCTGTTTTTT. It specifies CASSLAGVRTGELFF.

This clonotype was observed a handful of times. V and J are TRBV27 and TRBJ2-7; 7 bases map to TRBD2. With V trimmed by 0 bases and J by 2 bases, 7 bases remained unmatched. The CDR3 contains 16 residues. Germline V lookup: CDR1 MNHEY, CDR2 SMNVEV (reference sequence). The CDR3 sequence: CASSLSPASGTYEQYF. The CDR3 DNA sequence: TGTGCCAGCAGTTTATCCCCAGCTAGCGGAACCTACGAGCAGTACTTC.

The V call is TRBV12-3 or TRBV12-4, the J call TRBJ2-2, with a weak D call TRBD1 (5 bases). V was pared by 5 bases and J by 0 bases, with 19 bases between. This CDR3 spans 18 amino acids. CDR3 in DNA: TGTGCCAGCAGTACAAGACAGTCCCATGCCGCGAACACCGGGGAGCTGTTTTTT. Protein product: CASSTRQSHAANTGELFF.

In this sample, this clonotype turned up a few times. The rearrangement joins TRBV15 to TRBJ1-2; D is unclear. This CDR3 is built from 12 residues. The V gene lost 5 bases and the J gene lost 8 bases, with 12 bases spanning the gap. CDR1 and CDR2 (germline): LNHNV, YYDKDF (reference sequence). Written as DNA, the CDR3 is TGTGCCACCAGCTCGACGGTTACCGGCTACACCTTC. Its translation is CATSSTVTGYTF.

This chain uses TRBV28 with TRBJ2-5; TRBD1 matches 9 bases. The ends lost 6 bases at V and 6 bases at J; junction bases unmatched: 5. The CDR3 is made up of 13 amino acids. Germline loops: CDR1 MDHEN, CDR2 SYDVKM. The CDR3 DNA is TGTGCCAGCAGCTGGGACAGGGAGAAGACCCAGTACTTC. This codes for CASSWDREKTQYF.

V is TRBV6-2 or TRBV6-3 and J is TRBJ2-3; the D is unclear. The germline V gene has CDR1 MNHEY and CDR2 SVGEGT. Between the trimmed V and J ends, which lost 4 bases and 0 bases, there was a span of 8 bases. CDR3 length equals 14 residues. The CDR3 nucleotides are TGTGCCAGCAGTTTGGGGTTAAGCACAGATACGCAGTATTTT. The encoded protein is CASSLGLSTDTQYF.

J is TRBJ2-2 and V is TRBV11-1; D not resolved. Germline CDR1 reads SGHAT; CDR2 reads FQDESV (reference sequence). V lost 3 bases and J lost 0, with 5 bases in between. The CDR3 extends over 14 amino acids. Here the CDR3 reads CASSFDTNTGELFF. The CDR3 region has the DNA TGTGCCAGCAGCTTCGACACGAACACCGGGGAGCTGTTTTTT.